This TCR beta chain came from a study of CD8 T cells in ankylosing spondylitis. Findings of the study overall: Blood of patients with ankylosing spondylitis appeared to be characterized by a TCR beta motif of seven or eight highly homologous variants. Earlier authors reported some of these motif variants in reactive arthritis synovial fluid and blood. Reportedly, disease-linked clones are significantly enriched in ankylosing spondylitis patients' matched synovial fluid.

A few counts support this clonotype. As yet, its antigen is unknown. Making use of molecular barcodes, quantitative 5'-RACE generated TCR beta libraries. TCRdb ran MiXCR on the 5' RACE reads and lists one entry per CDR3 protein. The repertoire consists of a few hundred thousand distinct CDR3 sequences, with around 20% occurring once and the leading ten covering about 8.2%. The CDR3 spans 15 residues. The V end lost 6 bases, the J end lost 1 base, and 14 bases lay between the germline ends. Germline V gene data show CDR1 as MDHEN and CDR2 as SYDVKM. The sample was blood, either unsorted or a sorted T cell fraction (not recorded which). The receptor's source is a male donor with ankylosing spondylitis or in good health (not recorded which). The chain couples TRBV28 to TRBJ2-3; no firm D call. CDR3: CASSSPRSGTDTQYF. CDR3 DNA sequence: TGTGCCAGCAGCTCGCCCCGGTCGGGCACAGATACGCAGTATTTT.